The present entry profiles one T cell receptor (beta chain) with its context. Antigen unknown. The entry originates in a study of Ad26.COV2.S vaccination and SARS-CoV-2 variants. Study-wide background: The vaccine Ad26.COV2.S was put into the muscle once, or twice with 56 days between. Study conclusions and caveats: The breadth of spike-specific CD8+ and CD4+ T cell responses after vaccination was reportedly substantial.

Clones were read by immunoSEQ multiplex PCR, and TCRdb kept only the in-frame ones, dropping some. The sample lists some 390,000 clones, about 88% occurring once. The sample's treatment: around 19 received Ad26.COV2.S at low or high dose, single or two shots; 5 received placebo; per-sample allocation not given. Specimens were obtained on day 63 following the first vaccine or placebo injection. The individual, an adult aged 18-55 years, was a donor in Boston. Between the trimmed V and J ends, which lost 7 bases and 4 bases, there was a span of 11 bases. The CDR3 has 13 amino acids. Germline-derived CDR1 and CDR2 are LNHDA and SQIVND (reference sequence).

This chain uses TRBV19 with TRBJ1-3; D not certain. The receptor was isolated from a person between 18 and 60 years old who received the Ad26.COV2.S COVID-19 vaccine or a placebo. The sample here was peripheral blood, taken in a trial of Ad26.COV2.S vaccine versus placebo. CDR3 bases: TGTGCCAGTACCGTCCGTCCGGGAAACACCATATATTTT. This translates into CASTVRPGNTIYF.